The entry below gives a single T cell receptor beta chain sequence along with its context. Its matching antigen is unknown. This sample is drawn from a study of cytomegalovirus exposure and HLA in healthy donors. Study results and caveats: An Asian-associated ancestry cluster reportedly showed fewer N-insertions than the approximately 700-donor mean in a later analysis.

Germline V gene data show CDR1 as SGHTS and CDR2 as YDEGEE. J gave up 4 bases and V 4 bases, and 8 bases lay outside the gene matches. The CDR3 runs to 14 residues. PCR used 60 Vbeta primers and 13 Jbeta primers. TCRdb keeps only in-frame clones here, not all; method: immunoSEQ multiplex PCR. The sample totals some 70,000 clones; its top ten clones hold approximately 0.78%. This TCR came from a boy under 18 in good health and CMV-seronegative. Source material: PBMCs. The chain links TRBV5-8 to TRBJ2-7, with 7 bases identical to TRBD2. The CDR3 reads CASSVGLGGYEQYF. Written as DNA, the CDR3 is TGTGCCAGCAGCGTGGGACTCGGGGGGTACGAGCAGTACTTC.